This TCR beta chain was captured in a study of CD8+CD57+ T cells in acquired aplastic anemia. At the level of the study: The sorted CD4+ and CD8+ cells yielded an average around 3 ug of DNA.

CDR3 length equals 13 residues. Germline CDR1 SGHVS, CDR2 FNYEAQ. The V end lost 4 bases, the J end lost 0 bases, and 5 bases lay between the germline ends. Patients picked for sequencing had shown CD8+CD57+ cell expansion detected by flow cytometry. Severe acquired aplastic anemia was present in all patients. Each patient gave a blood sample that was collected before any therapy had been received. Genomic DNA, serving as template, underwent TCR beta VDJ and CDR3 profiling. TCRdb independently ran MiXCR on the reads; one entry per CDR3 protein. The repertoire holds about 190,000 distinct CDR3 sequences, with nearly 50% as singletons.

This sequence was found in a human donor with aplastic anemia. The rearrangement links TRBV7-6 to TRBJ2-3, with no clear D. Sequences were obtained from sorted CD4+, CD8+, or CD8+CD57+ T cells (not recorded which) from PBMCs. The CDR3 region is CASSSDSTDTQYF. DNA for the CDR3: TGTGCCAGCAGCTCTGACAGCACAGATACGCAGTATTTT.